This T cell receptor (beta chain) appears in the sequencing data of a study of blood T cell repertoires in COVID-19. The CDR3 length is 15 residues. Between the trimmed V and J ends, which lost 3 bases and 2 bases, there was a span of 11 bases. Per germline, CDR1 MDHEN and CDR2 SYDVKM. Sequencing was performed with immunoSEQ multiplex PCR; in TCRdb, only in-frame clones are kept and a portion is missing. The table includes roughly 65,000 clones, 85% detected once. The specimen sequenced was peripheral blood. The clonotype was recovered from a woman older than 75 with active or convalescent COVID-19. The genes are TRBV28 and TRBJ1-3, with D tentatively TRBD1 (6 bases). CDR3 residues: CASSFQGFPGNTIYF. As DNA, the CDR3 is TGTGCCAGCAGTTTTCAGGGGTTTCCTGGAAACACCATATATTTT. Full variable domain (remainder filled in from reference TRBV28 and TRBJ1-3): DVKVTQSSRYLVKRTGEKVFLECVQDMDHENMFWYRQDPGLGLRLIYFSYDVKMKEKGDIPEGYSVSREKKERFSLILESASTNQTSMYLCASSFQGFPGNTIYFGEGSWLTVV.